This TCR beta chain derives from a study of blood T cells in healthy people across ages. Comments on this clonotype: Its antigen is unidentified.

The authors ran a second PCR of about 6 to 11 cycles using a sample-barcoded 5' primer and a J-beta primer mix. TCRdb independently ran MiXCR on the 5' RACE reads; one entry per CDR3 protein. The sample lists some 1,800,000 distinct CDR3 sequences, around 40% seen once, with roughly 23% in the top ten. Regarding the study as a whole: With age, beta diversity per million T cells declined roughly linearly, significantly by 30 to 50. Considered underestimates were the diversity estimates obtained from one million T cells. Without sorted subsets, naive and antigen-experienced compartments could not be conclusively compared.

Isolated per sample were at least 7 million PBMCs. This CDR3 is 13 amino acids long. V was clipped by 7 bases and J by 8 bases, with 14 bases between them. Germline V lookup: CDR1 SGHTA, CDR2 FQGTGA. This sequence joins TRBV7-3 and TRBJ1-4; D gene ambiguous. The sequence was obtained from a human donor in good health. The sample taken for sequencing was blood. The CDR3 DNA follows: TGTGCCAGCACTCGGAATAGCCCCGAAAAACTGTTTTTT. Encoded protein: CASTRNSPEKLFF. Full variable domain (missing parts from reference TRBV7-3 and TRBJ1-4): GAGVSQTPSNKVTEKGKYVELRCDPISGHTALYWYRQSLGQGPEFLIYFQGTGAADDSGLPNDRFFAVRPEGSVSTLKIQRTERGDSAVYLCASTRNSPEKLFFGSGTQLSVL.